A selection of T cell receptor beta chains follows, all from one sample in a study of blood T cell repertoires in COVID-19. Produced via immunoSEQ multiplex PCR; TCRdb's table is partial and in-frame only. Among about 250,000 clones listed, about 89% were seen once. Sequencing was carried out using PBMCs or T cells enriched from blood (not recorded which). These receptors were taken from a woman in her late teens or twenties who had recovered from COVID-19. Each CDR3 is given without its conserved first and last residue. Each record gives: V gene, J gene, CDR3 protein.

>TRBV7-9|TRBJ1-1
ASNTGRTEAF
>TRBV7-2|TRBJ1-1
ASTYGGKAF
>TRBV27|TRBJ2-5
ASARTSGQETQY
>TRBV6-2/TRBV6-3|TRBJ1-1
ASSRSQIHTEAF
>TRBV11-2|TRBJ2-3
ASSPSTDTQY
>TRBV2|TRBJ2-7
ASRTLGAGIAEQY
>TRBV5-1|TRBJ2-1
ASSFPRTDEQF
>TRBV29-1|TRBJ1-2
SVAAGTGAEGYT
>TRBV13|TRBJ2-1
ASSELGFHEQF
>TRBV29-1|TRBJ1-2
SALDRGQGYGYT
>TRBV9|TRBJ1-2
ASRDNRGVHGYT
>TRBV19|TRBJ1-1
ASNGKRATEAF
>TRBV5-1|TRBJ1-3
ASSLEGAENTIY
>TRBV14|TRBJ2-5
ASSLGVLAGRETQY
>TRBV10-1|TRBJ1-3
ASSSGNTIY
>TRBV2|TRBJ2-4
ASSESELLAKNIQY
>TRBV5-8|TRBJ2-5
ASSLGVAGETQY
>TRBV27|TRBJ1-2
ASSGGSDYGYT
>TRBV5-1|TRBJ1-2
ASSSWQGGGYT
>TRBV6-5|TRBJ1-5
ASGRVGNQPQH
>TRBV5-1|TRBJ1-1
ASSLEVRGTEAF
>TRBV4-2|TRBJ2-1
ASSLGLDVDEQF
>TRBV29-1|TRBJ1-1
SAEDRVAF
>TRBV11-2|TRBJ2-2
ASRPAGTTIGELF
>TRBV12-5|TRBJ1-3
ASGFGSGNTIY
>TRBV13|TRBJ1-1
ASSSYTEAF
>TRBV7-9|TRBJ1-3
ASSLSLSGNTIY
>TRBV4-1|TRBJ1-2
ASSPLSTGGYT
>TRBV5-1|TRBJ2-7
ASSLGASGSYEQY